The rows below give T cell receptor beta chains drawn from one sample of a study of blood T cell repertoires in COVID-19. The table came from immunoSEQ multiplex PCR; TCRdb's copy has only in-frame clones and leaves some out. The sample includes some 170,000 clones, about nine tenths of them seen just once. Sequencing used peripheral blood. Receptor source: a woman in her forties or fifties with acute or convalescent COVID-19. CDR3s include the opening cysteine and the closing phenylalanine or tryptophan. D genes are given only for firm matches. Where a row states a size, it is once, few, many or the class of an expanded clone; other rows omit it.

>TRBJ1-1|once|TRBD1|TRBV4-2
TGTGCCAGCAGACCTGACAGGGGACGAACTGAAGCTTTCTTT
CASRPDRGRTEAFF
>TRBJ2-5|-|TRBD2|TRBV5-4
TGTGCCAGCAGCTTAGGACTAGCGGGAGGGGAGGTACAAGAGACCCAGTACTTC
CASSLGLAGGEVQETQYF
>TRBJ1-1|-|TRBD1|TRBV6-2/TRBV6-3
TGTGCCAGCAGTTACTCGTCAGGGGGCTGGTCGGCTTTCTTT
CASSYSSGGWSAFF
>TRBJ2-5|-|TRBD2|TRBV12-3/TRBV12-4
TGTGCCAGCAGTTTCCGCGGGGGGACCCAGTACTTC
CASSFRGGTQYF
>TRBJ2-3|-|TRBD2|TRBV6-2/TRBV6-3
TGTGCCAGCAGTTACGTTGTGACTAGCGGATTCACAGATACGCAGTATTTT
CASSYVVTSGFTDTQYF
>TRBJ2-5|-|-|TRBV5-1
TGCGCCAGCAGCTCGTCCCCGGGACTCCAAGAGACCCAGTACTTC
CASSSSPGLQETQYF
>TRBJ1-2|-|TRBD1|TRBV19
TGTGCCAGTAGTACGACAGGGAGTTTGGCTAACTATGGCTACACCTTC
CASSTTGSLANYGYTF
>TRBJ2-1|-|TRBD2|TRBV4-1
TGCGCCAGCAGCCCGAGCGGGGGGCCTTCCTACAATGAGCAGTTCTTC
CASSPSGGPSYNEQFF
>TRBJ2-1|-|TRBD2|TRBV4-3
TGCGCCAGCAGCTACGTAGCGGGGTTAAACAATGAGCAGTTCTTC
CASSYVAGLNNEQFF
>TRBJ1-1|once|-|TRBV18
TGTGCCAGCTCCCCGGTACAGGCGCAGAACACTGAAGCTTTCTTT
CASSPVQAQNTEAFF
>TRBJ2-1|-|-|TRBV27
TGTGCCAGCGGGCCCCGGGCCTCGGGGAATGAGCAGTTCTTC
CASGPRASGNEQFF
>TRBJ2-1|-|-|TRBV7-2
TGTGCCAGCAGCTTCCTTGGCGGCGGGCAGTTCTTC
CASSFLGGGQFF
>TRBJ1-4|-|TRBD1|TRBV6-2/TRBV6-3
TGTGCCAGCAGTGATGGGACAGGGAATGAAAAACTGTTTTTT
CASSDGTGNEKLFF
>TRBJ2-1|-|TRBD2|TRBV18
TGTGCCAGCTCACCTCTAGCGGCTTCCTACAATGAGCAGTTCTTC
CASSPLAASYNEQFF
>TRBJ2-7|-|TRBD1|TRBV29-1
TGCAGCGTGATAGGGACAGGCCTTACCTACGAGCAGTACTTC
CSVIGTGLTYEQYF
>TRBJ2-5|-|TRBD2|TRBV11-3
TGTGCCAGCAGCTTTGGGGGGGGAAAGACCCAGTACTTC
CASSFGGGKTQYF
>TRBJ1-2|-|-|TRBV11-3
TGTGCCAGCAGCATCGGGACACCTAGACGGGCCTTC
CASSIGTPRRAF
>TRBJ2-1|once|-|TRBV14
TGTGCCAGCAGCCAAGGCGACTACAATGAGCAGTTCTTC
CASSQGDYNEQFF
>TRBJ1-5|-|-|TRBV5-1
TGCGCCAGCAGCTTCTTGGGGGAAGCGGGTCAGCCCCAGCATTTT
CASSFLGEAGQPQHF
>TRBJ1-1|-|TRBD1|TRBV7-2
TGTGCCAGCAGCTCCAGGGGGACGTTGGAAACTGAAGCTTTCTTT
CASSSRGTLETEAFF
>TRBJ1-4|-|-|TRBV20-1
TGCAGTGCTAGTCGGACAGTTAATGAAAAACTGTTTTTT
CSASRTVNEKLFF
>TRBJ1-2|-|-|TRBV10-3
TGTGCCATCAGTGAGGGCCAGGGAGGTGCGAATGGCTACACCTTC
CAISEGQGGANGYTF
>TRBJ1-3|-|-|TRBV27
TGTGCCAGCAGCATCGACTACTCTGGAAACACCATATATTTT
CASSIDYSGNTIYF
>TRBJ1-2|-|-|TRBV3-1/TRBV3-2
TGTGCCAGCAGCCAATCCTTGCGGGAGGGTTCTGGCTACACCTTC
CASSQSLREGSGYTF
>TRBJ2-3|-|-|TRBV6-5
TGTGCCAGCAGACCTAGGTTCACAGATACGCAGTATTTT
CASRPRFTDTQYF
>TRBJ1-2|once|-|TRBV7-2
TGTGCCAGCAGCTTCGGGGTCAACCCCTATGGCTACACCTTC
CASSFGVNPYGYTF
>TRBJ1-2|-|-|TRBV9
TGTGCCAGCAGCCCCAGTCCTAACTATGGCTACACCTTC
CASSPSPNYGYTF
>TRBJ2-3|-|TRBD1|TRBV5-1
TGCGCCAGCGTGGGACAGGGGGTCGGCGGGGGCACAGATACGCAGTATTTT
CASVGQGVGGGTDTQYF
>TRBJ2-1|-|TRBD2|TRBV7-2
TGTGCCAGCAGCTTAACTAGCGGGGGATCAGAGTTCTTC
CASSLTSGGSEFF
>TRBJ1-1|-|TRBD1|TRBV13
TGTGCCAGCAGCGCCCGGGACAGGGGGTTTAGCACTGAAGCTTTCTTT
CASSARDRGFSTEAFF
>TRBJ1-3|-|TRBD1|TRBV30
TGTGCCTGGAGTTCCGGACAGGGGACAGGAAACACCATATATTTT
CAWSSGQGTGNTIYF
>TRBJ1-1|-|-|TRBV7-8
TGTGCCAGCAGCTACACGGGGAACACTGAAGCTTTCTTT
CASSYTGNTEAFF
>TRBJ1-2|-|-|TRBV29-1
TGCAGCGTCAGGGCGCCGGGCTACACCTTC
CSVRAPGYTF
>TRBJ1-1|-|-|TRBV5-1
TGCGCCAGCAGCTTCAAGATGTTGGGGAGCGGTAAAATGAACACTGAAGCTTTCTTT
CASSFKMLGSGKMNTEAFF
>TRBJ2-7|-|TRBD1|TRBV7-2
TGTGCCAGCAGCCTGAGGACAGGGGCCTACGAGCAGTACTTC
CASSLRTGAYEQYF
>TRBJ2-7|-|-|TRBV7-2
TGTGCCAGCAGCTCGACCCTACAGGGCGGCGAGCAGTACTTC
CASSSTLQGGEQYF
>TRBJ1-5|-|TRBD1|TRBV7-8
TGTGCCAGCAGCTTAGCGCCCGAGGGGGCGGGACAGCCCCAGCATTTT
CASSLAPEGAGQPQHF
>TRBJ1-2|-|TRBD1|TRBV27
TGTGCCAGCAGTCCCCCGGGACAGGCTTTAGGCTACACCTTC
CASSPPGQALGYTF
>TRBJ1-6|-|TRBD1|TRBV6-6
TGTGCCAGCAGTATACAGGGGTCCAATTCACCCCTCCACTTT
CASSIQGSNSPLHF
>TRBJ2-1|-|-|TRBV29-1
TGCAGCGTTGAATTGAGGTACAATGAGCAGTTCTTC
CSVELRYNEQFF
>TRBJ1-2|-|TRBD1|TRBV10-3
TGTGCCATCAGGGACAGGGTTTGGGACTATGGCTACACCTTC
CAIRDRVWDYGYTF
>TRBJ2-7|-|TRBD1|TRBV27
TGTGCCAGCAGTTCCGGCGCGGGACAGGCCTCCTACGAGCAGTACTTC
CASSSGAGQASYEQYF
>TRBJ1-2|-|-|TRBV18
TGTGCCAGCTCACTCCAGGTAGACAACTATGGCTACACCTTC
CASSLQVDNYGYTF
>TRBJ2-7|-|TRBD1|TRBV14
TGTGCCAGCAGCCCGCGACAGGGGGCCTACGAGCAGTACTTC
CASSPRQGAYEQYF
>TRBJ1-3|-|-|TRBV19
TGTGCCAGTAGTAGGGTAGGAGGCTCTGGAAACACCATATATTTT
CASSRVGGSGNTIYF
>TRBJ1-6|-|-|TRBV20-1
TGCAGTGCTAGTTCGGACAGAACTGATTCACCCCTCCACTTT
CSASSDRTDSPLHF
>TRBJ2-7|-|TRBD2|TRBV7-9
TGTGCCAGCAGCTTAATGGGAGGGGACGAGCAGTACTTC
CASSLMGGDEQYF
>TRBJ2-1|-|-|TRBV12-5
TGTGCTAGTGGGGGGGGACTCGAACCTTACTACAATGAGCAGTTCTTC
CASGGGLEPYYNEQFF
>TRBJ2-1|-|TRBD1|TRBV24-1
TGTGCCACCAGTGATGGGGGACAGGGGAGAAATGAGCAGTTCTTC
CATSDGGQGRNEQFF
>TRBJ2-5|once|TRBD2|TRBV7-6
TGTGCCAGCAGGGCGGGAGGAGAGACCCAGTACTTC
CASRAGGETQYF
>TRBJ2-7|-|-|TRBV6-6
TGTGCCAGCAGTTACTCGACAGGAGGCGAGCAGTACTTC
CASSYSTGGEQYF
>TRBJ2-2|-|TRBD2|TRBV10-3
TGTGCCATCAGTGTTGGGACTATTAACACCGGGGAGCTGTTTTTT
CAISVGTINTGELFF
>TRBJ2-5|-|-|TRBV7-6
TGTGCCAGCAGCTTAGTGGAGGAGACCCAGTACTTC
CASSLVEETQYF